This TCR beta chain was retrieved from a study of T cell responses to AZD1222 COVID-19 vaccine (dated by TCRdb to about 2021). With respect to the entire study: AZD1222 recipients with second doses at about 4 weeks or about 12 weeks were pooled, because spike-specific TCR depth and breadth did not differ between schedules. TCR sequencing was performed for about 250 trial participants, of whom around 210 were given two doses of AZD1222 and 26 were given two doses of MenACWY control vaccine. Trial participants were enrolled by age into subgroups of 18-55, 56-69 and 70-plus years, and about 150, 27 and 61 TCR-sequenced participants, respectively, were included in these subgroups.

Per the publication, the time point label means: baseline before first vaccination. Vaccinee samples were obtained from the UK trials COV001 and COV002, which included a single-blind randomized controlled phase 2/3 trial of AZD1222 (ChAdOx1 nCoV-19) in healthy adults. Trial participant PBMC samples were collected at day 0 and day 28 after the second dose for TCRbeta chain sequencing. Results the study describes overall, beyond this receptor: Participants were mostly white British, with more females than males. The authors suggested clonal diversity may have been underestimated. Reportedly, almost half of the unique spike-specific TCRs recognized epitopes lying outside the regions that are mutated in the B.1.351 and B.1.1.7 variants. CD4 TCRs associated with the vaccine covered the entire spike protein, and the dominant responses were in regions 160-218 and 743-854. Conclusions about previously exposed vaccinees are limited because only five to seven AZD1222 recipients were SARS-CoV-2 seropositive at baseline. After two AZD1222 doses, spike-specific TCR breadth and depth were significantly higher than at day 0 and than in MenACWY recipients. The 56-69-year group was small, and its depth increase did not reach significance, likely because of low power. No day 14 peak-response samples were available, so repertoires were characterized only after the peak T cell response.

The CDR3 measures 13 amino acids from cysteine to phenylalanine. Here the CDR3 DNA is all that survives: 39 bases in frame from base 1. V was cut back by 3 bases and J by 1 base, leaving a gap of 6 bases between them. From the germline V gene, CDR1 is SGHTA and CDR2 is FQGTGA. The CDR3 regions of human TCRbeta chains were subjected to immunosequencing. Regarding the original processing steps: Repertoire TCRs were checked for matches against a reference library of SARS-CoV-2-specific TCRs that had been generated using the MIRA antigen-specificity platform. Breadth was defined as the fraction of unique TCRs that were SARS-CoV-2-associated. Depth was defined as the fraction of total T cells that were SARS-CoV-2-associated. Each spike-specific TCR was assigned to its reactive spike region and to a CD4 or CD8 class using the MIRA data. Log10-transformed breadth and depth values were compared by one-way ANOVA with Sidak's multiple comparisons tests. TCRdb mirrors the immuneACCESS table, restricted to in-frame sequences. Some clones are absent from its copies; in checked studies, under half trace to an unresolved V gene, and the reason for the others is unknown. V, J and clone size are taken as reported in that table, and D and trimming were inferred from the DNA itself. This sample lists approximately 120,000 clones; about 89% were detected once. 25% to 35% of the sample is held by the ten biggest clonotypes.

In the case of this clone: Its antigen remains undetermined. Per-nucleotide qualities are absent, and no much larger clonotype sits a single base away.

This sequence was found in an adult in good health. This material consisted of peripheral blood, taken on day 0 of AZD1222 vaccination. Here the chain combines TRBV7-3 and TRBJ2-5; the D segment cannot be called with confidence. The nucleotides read TGTGCCAGCAGCTTTGGATTCCAAGAGACCCAGTACTTC. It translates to CASSFGFQETQYF. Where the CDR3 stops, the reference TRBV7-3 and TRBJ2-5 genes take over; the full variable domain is GAGVSQTPSNKVTEKGKYVELRCDPISGHTALYWYRQSLGQGPEFLIYFQGTGAADDSGLPNDRFFAVRPEGSVSTLKIQRTERGDSAVYLCASSFGFQETQYFGPGTRLLVL.